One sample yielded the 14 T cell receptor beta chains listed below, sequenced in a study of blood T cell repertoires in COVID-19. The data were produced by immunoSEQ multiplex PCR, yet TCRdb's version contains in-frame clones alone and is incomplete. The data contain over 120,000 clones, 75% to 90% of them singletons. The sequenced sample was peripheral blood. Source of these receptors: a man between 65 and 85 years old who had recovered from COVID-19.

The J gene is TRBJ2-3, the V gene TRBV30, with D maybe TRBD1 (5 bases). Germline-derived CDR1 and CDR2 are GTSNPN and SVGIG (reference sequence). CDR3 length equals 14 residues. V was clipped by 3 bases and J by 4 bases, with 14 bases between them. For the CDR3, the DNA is TGTGCCTGGAGAACAGGTAGCCGCGCAGATACGCAGTATTTT. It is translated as CAWRTGSRADTQYF.

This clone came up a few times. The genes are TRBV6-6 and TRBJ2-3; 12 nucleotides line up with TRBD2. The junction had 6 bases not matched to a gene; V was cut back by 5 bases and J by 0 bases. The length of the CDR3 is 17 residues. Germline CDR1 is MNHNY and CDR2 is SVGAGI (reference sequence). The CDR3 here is CASSPPGTSGSTDTQYF. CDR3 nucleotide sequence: TGTGCCAGCAGTCCCCCCGGGACTAGCGGGAGCACAGATACGCAGTATTTT.

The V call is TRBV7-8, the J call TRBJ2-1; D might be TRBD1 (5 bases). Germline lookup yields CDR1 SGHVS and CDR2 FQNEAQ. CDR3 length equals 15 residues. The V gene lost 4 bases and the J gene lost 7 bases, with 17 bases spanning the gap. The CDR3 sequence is CASSSRDQGWNEQFF. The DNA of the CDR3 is TGTGCCAGCAGCTCTAGAGACCAGGGATGGAATGAGCAGTTCTTC.

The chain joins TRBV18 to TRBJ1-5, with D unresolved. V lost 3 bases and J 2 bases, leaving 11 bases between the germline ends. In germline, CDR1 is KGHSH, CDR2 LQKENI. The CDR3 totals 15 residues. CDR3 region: CASSPPGSGNQPQHF. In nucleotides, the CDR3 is TGTGCCAGCTCACCCCCCGGGAGCGGCAATCAGCCCCAGCATTTT. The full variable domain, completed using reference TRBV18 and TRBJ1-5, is NAGVMQNPRHLVRRRGQEARLRCSPMKGHSHVYWYRQLPEEGLKFMVYLQKENIIDESGMPKERFSAEFPKEGPSILRIQQVVRGDSAAYFCASSPPGSGNQPQHFGDGTRLSIL.

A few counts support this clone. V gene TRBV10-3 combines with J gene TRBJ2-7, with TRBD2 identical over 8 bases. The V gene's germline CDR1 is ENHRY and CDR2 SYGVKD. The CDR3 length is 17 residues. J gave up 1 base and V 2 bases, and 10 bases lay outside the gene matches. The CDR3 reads CAISERAGVYRSYEQYF. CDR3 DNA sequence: TGTGCCATCAGTGAGAGAGCGGGAGTGTATCGGTCCTACGAGCAGTACTTC.

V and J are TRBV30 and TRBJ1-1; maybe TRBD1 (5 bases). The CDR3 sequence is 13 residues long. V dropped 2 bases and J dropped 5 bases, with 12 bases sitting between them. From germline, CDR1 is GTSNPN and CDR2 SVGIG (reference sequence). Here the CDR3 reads CAWSLQGGTEAFF. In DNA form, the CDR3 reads TGTGCCTGGAGTCTGCAGGGAGGGACTGAAGCTTTCTTT.

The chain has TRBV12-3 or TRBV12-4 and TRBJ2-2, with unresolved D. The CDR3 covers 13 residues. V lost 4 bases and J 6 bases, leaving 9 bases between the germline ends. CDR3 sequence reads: CASSSLRSGELFF. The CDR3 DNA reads TGTGCCAGCAGTTCTTTGCGGTCCGGGGAGCTGTTTTTT.

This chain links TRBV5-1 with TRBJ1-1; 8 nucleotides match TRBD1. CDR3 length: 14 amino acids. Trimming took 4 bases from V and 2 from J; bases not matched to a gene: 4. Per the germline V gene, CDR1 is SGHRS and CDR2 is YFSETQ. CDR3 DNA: TGCGCCAGCAGCCCTGGGACAGGAAACACTGAAGCTTTCTTT. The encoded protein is CASSPGTGNTEAFF.

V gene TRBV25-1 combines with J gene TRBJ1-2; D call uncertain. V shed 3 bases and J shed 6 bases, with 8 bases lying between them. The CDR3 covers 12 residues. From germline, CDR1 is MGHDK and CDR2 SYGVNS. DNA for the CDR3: TGTGCCAGCAGTGATGGGCCCCATGGCTACACCTTC. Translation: CASSDGPHGYTF.

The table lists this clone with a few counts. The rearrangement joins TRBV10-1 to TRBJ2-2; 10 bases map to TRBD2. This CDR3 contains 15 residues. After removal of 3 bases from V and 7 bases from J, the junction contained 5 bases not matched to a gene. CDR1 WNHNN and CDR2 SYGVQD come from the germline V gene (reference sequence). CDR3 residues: CASSDGTSDFGELFF. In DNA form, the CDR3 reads TGCGCCAGCAGTGACGGGACTAGCGACTTCGGGGAGCTGTTTTTT.

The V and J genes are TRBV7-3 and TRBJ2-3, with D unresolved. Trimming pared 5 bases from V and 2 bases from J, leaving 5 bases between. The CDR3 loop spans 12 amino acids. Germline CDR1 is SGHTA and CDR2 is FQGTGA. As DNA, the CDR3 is TGTGCCAGCAGCCACAACACAGATACGCAGTATTTT. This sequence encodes CASSHNTDTQYF.

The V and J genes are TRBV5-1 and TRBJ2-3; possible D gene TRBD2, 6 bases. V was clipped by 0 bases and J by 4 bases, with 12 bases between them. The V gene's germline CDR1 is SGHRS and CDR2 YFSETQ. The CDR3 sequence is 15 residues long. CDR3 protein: CASSLDAGPPDTQYF. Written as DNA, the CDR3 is TGCGCCAGCAGCTTGGACGCGGGGCCTCCAGATACGCAGTATTTT.

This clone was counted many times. The CDR3 sequence is CASSYSGGSSEKLFF. CDR3 DNA sequence: TGTGCCAGCAGTTACTCGGGGGGTTCGAGTGAAAAACTGTTTTTT. The chain recombines TRBV6-6 with TRBJ1-4; D possibly corresponds to TRBD1 (5 bases). The CDR3 consists of 15 residues. The germline V gene has CDR1 MNHNY and CDR2 SVGAGI (reference sequence). V was pared by 0 bases and J by 7 bases, with 12 bases between.

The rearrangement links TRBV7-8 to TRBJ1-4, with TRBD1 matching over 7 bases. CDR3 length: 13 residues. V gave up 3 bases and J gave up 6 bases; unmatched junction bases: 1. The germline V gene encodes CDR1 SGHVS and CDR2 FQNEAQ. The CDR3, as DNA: TGTGCCAGCAGCTTTACAGGGGATGAAAAACTGTTTTTT. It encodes CASSFTGDEKLFF.